Included here is one T cell receptor beta chain sequence, with context. The antigen is not known. The data originate from a study of T cells expressing NK-cell markers. Study context: Investigators obtained TCR beta repertoires from sorted CD3+CD56+NKG2C+, CD3+CD56+NKG2C- and CD3+CD56-NKG2C+ T cells.

The CDR3 extends over 15 amino acids. Germline CDR1 and CDR2: MGHRA and YSYEKL. Researchers built TCR beta cDNA using 5'RACE template switching with UMIs. TCRdb reanalyzed the 5' RACE reads, giving one entry per CDR3 protein sequence and no DNA. Its listing shows under 200,000 distinct CDR3 sequences. Study-wide results and limits: Dominant NKG2C+ clonotype frequencies of about 1.0-7.0% of CD8+ T cells were measured in more than 5 donors. Certain NKG2C+ T cell clones were expanded, and their HCMV specificity remained unclear.

This chain uses TRBV4-1 with TRBJ2-2. The receptor's source is a woman aged 18-70 years in good health. Material for sequencing was blood T cells: a sorted CD56 or NKG2C T cell subset, CD4+ or CD8+ T cells, or bulk PBMC T cells (not recorded which). The CDR3 region is CASSQPFGNTGELFF.